Sequencing of this T cell receptor beta chain was carried out in a study of graft-versus-host responses after intestinal transplantation. Study summary: Isolated intestinal, liver-intestinal, or multivisceral transplants had been given to the recipients. Study results and limitations: Graft-versus-host to host-versus-graft clonal ratios in allografts were high in patients with graft-donor T cell macrochimerism. Recipient marrow showed GvH clones, some seen first in ileum or blood.

CDR3 size: 10 residues. Only in-frame clones appear in the TCRdb table, and some are missing; sequencing was by immunoSEQ multiplex PCR. The data hold more than 95,000 clones, with more than 75% observed a single time. Comments on this clone: Its antigen is currently unknown.

This TCR derives from a human donor who received an intestinal transplant. V and J are TRBV1 and TRBJ2-4; the tabulated D call, TRBD1, remains unverified against the DNA. TRBV1 is designated a pseudogene. The starting material was unstimulated CD4+ T cells sorted from spleen or lymph node cells, obtained before intestinal transplant. The CDR3 protein is CGLAKNIQYF. The CDR3 DNA reads TGCGGGCTAGCCAAAAACATTCAGTACTTC.